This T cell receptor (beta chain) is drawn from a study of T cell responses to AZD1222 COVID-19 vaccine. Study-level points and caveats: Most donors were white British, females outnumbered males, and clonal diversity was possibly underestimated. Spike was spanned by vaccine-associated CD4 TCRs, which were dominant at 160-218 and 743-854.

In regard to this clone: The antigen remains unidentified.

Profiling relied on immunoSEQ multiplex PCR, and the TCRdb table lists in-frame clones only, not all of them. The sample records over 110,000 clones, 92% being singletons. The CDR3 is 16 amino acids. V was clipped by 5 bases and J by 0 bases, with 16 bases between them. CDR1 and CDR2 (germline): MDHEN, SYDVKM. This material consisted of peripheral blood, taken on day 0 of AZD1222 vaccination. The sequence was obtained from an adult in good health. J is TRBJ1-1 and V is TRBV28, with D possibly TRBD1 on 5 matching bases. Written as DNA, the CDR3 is TGTGCCAGCAGTACTCCGGGACGGCCGGTGAACACTGAAGCTTTCTTT. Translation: CASSTPGRPVNTEAFF.